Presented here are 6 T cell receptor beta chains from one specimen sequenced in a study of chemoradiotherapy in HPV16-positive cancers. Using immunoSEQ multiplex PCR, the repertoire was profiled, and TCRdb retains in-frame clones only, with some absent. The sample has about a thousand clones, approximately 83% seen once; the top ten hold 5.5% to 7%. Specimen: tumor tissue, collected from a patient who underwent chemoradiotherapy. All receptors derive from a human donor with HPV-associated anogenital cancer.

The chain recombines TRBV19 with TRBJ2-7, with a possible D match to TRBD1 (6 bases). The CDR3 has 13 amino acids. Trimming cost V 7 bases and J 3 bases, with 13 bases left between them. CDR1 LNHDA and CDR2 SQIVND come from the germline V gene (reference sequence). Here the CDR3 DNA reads TGTGCCAGTACTGGGGGCATGCTCTACGAGCAGTACTTC. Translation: CASTGGMLYEQYF.

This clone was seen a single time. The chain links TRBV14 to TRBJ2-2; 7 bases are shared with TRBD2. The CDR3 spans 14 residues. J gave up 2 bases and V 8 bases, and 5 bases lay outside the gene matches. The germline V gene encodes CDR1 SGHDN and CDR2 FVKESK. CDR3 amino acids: CASAGLLNTGELFF. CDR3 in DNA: TGTGCCAGCGCGGGACTACTAAACACCGGGGAGCTGTTTTTT.

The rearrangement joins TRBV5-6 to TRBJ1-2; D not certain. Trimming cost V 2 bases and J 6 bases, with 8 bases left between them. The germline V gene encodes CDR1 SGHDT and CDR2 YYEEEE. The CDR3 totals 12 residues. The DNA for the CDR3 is TGTGCCAGCAGCTTCTCGGGTCATGGCTACACCTTC. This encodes CASSFSGHGYTF.

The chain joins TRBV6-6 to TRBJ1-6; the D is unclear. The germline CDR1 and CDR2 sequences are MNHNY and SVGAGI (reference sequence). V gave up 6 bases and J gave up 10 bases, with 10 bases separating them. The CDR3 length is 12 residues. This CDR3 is CASRQGRSPLHF. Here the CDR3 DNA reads TGTGCCAGCAGGCAAGGCCGGTCACCCCTCCACTTT.

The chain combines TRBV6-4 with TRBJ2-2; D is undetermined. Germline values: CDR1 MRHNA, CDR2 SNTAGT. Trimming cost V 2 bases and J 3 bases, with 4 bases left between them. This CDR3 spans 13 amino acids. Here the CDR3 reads CASSDRDTGELFF. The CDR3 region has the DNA TGTGCCAGCAGTGACAGGGACACCGGGGAGCTGTTTTTT.

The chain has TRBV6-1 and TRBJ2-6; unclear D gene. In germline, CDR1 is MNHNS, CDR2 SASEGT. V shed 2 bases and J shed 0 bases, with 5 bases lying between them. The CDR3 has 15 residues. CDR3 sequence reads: CASSERHSGANVLTF. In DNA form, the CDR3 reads TGTGCCAGCAGTGAACGGCACTCTGGGGCCAACGTCCTGACTTTC.